These 5 T cell receptor beta chains originate from one sample sequenced in a study of blood T cell repertoires in COVID-19. The table came from immunoSEQ multiplex PCR; TCRdb's copy has only in-frame clones and leaves some out. The table has 300,000 or so clones, almost 90% seen once. Sequenced: peripheral blood. The source of these receptors is a woman in her thirties with COVID-19, enrolled during active disease.

The V gene is TRBV3-1 (or the pseudogene TRBV3-2), the J gene TRBJ2-6; 8 nucleotides match TRBD1. Germline V lookup: CDR1 LGHDT, CDR2 YNNKEL (reference sequence). Germline trimming cut 1 base from V and 3 bases from J; bases unmatched to any gene: 2. The CDR3 is made up of 16 amino acids. CDR3 in amino acids: CASSQGTGRGANVLTF. CDR3 nucleotides: TGTGCCAGCAGCCAAGGGACAGGGCGTGGGGCCAACGTCCTGACTTTC.

The rearrangement joins TRBV28 to TRBJ2-3; D is perhaps TRBD1 (5 bases). This CDR3 is 15 amino acids long. Deletions cut 5 bases from V and 4 bases from J, with 16 bases between. Germline assignment: CDR1 MDHEN and CDR2 SYDVKM. CDR3 in DNA: TGTGCCAGCAGTCCGAAGACAGTGGGGCCAGATACGCAGTATTTT. Translating it yields CASSPKTVGPDTQYF. Full variable domain (missing parts from reference TRBV28 and TRBJ2-3): DVKVTQSSRYLVKRTGEKVFLECVQDMDHENMFWYRQDPGLGLRLIYFSYDVKMKEKGDIPEGYSVSREKKERFSLILESASTNQTSMYLCASSPKTVGPDTQYFGPGTRLTVL.

J is TRBJ2-2 and V is TRBV6-2 or TRBV6-3, with 7 bases aligning to TRBD2. The V segment lost 5 bases and the J segment 2 bases; nucleotides outside the gene matches: 5. CDR1 is MNHEY, CDR2 SVGEGT, per germline. This CDR3 has 15 residues. DNA for the CDR3: TGTGCCAGCAGTCAAGCGGGATCAAACACCGGGGAGCTGTTTTTT. Its protein is CASSQAGSNTGELFF.

CDR3: CASSVATGGGYGYTF. The DNA for the CDR3 is TGTGCCAGCAGCGTAGCTACAGGGGGCGGCTATGGCTACACCTTC. This rearrangement joins TRBV9 to TRBJ1-2; 9 nucleotides align to TRBD1. The CDR3 is made up of 15 amino acids. Losses at the gene ends were 0 bases for V and 4 bases for J; bases not matched to a gene: 4. The V gene's germline CDR1 is SGDLS and CDR2 YYNGEE.

V gene TRBV10-3 combines with J gene TRBJ1-1; TRBD1 matches 9 bases. Germline CDR1 is ENHRY and CDR2 is SYGVKD. This CDR3 is 14 amino acids long. The V and J ends lost 5 bases and 1 base, in that order; junction bases with no gene match: 2. Here the CDR3 DNA reads TGTGCCATCAGTCCGGACAGGGGGAACACTGAAGCTTTCTTT. Protein: CAISPDRGNTEAFF.